This T cell receptor beta chain comes out of a study of blood T cells in healthy people across ages. A second roughly 6 to 12 cycle PCR used barcoded and J-beta primers. Paired-end reads containing CDR3 totaled no fewer than 2.5 million for each sample. TCRdb re-called the 5' RACE reads through MiXCR, storing one row per CDR3 protein. The table lists approximately 810,000 distinct CDR3 sequences, 29% of them singletons. Concerning this clonotype: Its target is not known.

Whole-study results and caveats: Naive T cell percentage strongly correlated with TCR beta diversity.

The trim removed 3 bases at V and 4 bases at J, leaving 6 bases unmatched. The CDR3 covers 14 residues. Germline loops: CDR1 DFQATT, CDR2 SNEGSKA (reference sequence). The sequence came from a woman aged 80 or over in good health. The chain combines TRBV20-1 with TRBJ2-5; 9 bases map to TRBD2. What was sequenced was blood. The CDR3 is CSARIGTSPETQYF. The CDR3, as DNA: TGCAGTGCTAGGATCGGGACTAGCCCAGAGACCCAGTACTTC.